This T cell receptor beta chain derives from a study of T cell responses to AZD1222 COVID-19 vaccine. Whole-study findings and limits: Spike-wide coverage was observed for vaccine-associated CD4 TCRs, with dominant responses at 160-218 and 743-854. Targeting of unmutated variant regions was reportedly seen in nearly half of spike-specific TCRs. Seropositive status at baseline applied to only five to seven AZD1222 recipients.

Clones were read by immunoSEQ multiplex PCR, and TCRdb kept only the in-frame ones, dropping some. The sample records about 120,000 clones, 70% to 90% being singletons. V was cut by 6 bases and J by 4 bases, with 6 bases left in between. Germline assignment: CDR1 MNHEY and CDR2 SVGEGT. The CDR3 is made up of 11 amino acids. Concerning this clone itself: The antigen remains undetermined. The same CDR3 also results from other DNA sequences found in this sample.

The chain is built from TRBV6-2 or TRBV6-3 and TRBJ1-1, with D perhaps matching TRBD1 (5 bases). The TCR sequence derives from an adult in good health. Here the sequenced sample was peripheral blood, taken on day 0 of MenACWY control vaccination. CDR3 sequence (DNA): TGTGCCAGCAGCCAGGGCACTGAAGCTTTCTTT. Translated: CASSQGTEAFF.